This T cell receptor beta chain was observed in a study of OX40 agonist ivuxolimab in advanced cancers. In the study overall: Ivuxolimab, which targeted the costimulatory receptor OX40 (CD134), was an agonistic, fully human IgG2 monoclonal antibody. Three dose-escalation patients achieved partial responses, one with hepatocellular carcinoma and two with cutaneous melanoma. In the dose-escalation cohort, about four fifths of patients were male, and the mean age was roughly 60 years with a range of about 20 to 80. Intravenous ivuxolimab was administered to patients every 2 weeks at six dose levels: 0.01, 0.1, 0.3, 1.5, 3 and 10 mg/kg. Of the approximately 53 patients in dose escalation, some 20 had hepatocellular carcinoma, about 15 had melanoma, 9 had renal cell carcinoma and 9 had head and neck cancer. The paper describes the monotherapy dose-escalation part (N ≈ 52 patients) of the phase I trial of ivuxolimab. Prior anti-PD-1, anti-PD-L1 or anti-CTLA-4 therapy was permitted, and 40% of dose-escalation patients had received checkpoint inhibitors. Peripheral TCRbeta sequencing aimed to test whether ivuxolimab altered TCR sequence diversity and caused clonal T-cell expansion. Summary of the overall study and its limitations: After ivuxolimab, expanded clones were on average more numerous among CD8+ T cells than among CD4+ T cells. Clonal expansion of both CD4+ and CD8+ blood T cells was observed from baseline to week 6 at doses 0.1 to 3.0 mg/kg. Partial responders in the 0.1-3.0 mg/kg groups had among the lowest normalized peripheral clonal expansion, especially among CD8+ T cells. The antigen specificity of the peripheral T cells that underwent clonal expansion was not determined. Low levels of normalized T-cell clonal expansion were also seen in some patients who did not respond.

Patients with a history of autoimmune disease or receiving systemic immunosuppression were excluded from the trial. Peripheral blood for TCR sequencing was drawn from every dose cohort at baseline, at cycle 4 day 1 and at cycle 7 day 1. The samples were drawn from a first-in-human, open-label, multicenter phase I dose-escalation trial of ivuxolimab. Adults with locally advanced or metastatic head and neck squamous cell, hepatocellular, melanoma or renal cell carcinoma were enrolled in the trial. Before TCR sequencing, CD4+ T cells and CD8+ T cells were sorted from peripheral blood as separate populations. With regard to this clone: What this receptor recognizes is not known. The junction does not match germline at one end; this may be a read error.

To sequence the TCRbeta CDR3 region, genomic DNA was isolated from the sorted cells. The immunoSEQ Assay was used for sequencing of TCRbeta CDR3 regions. Held by TCRdb, this immuneACCESS table contains in-frame sequences only and omits some clones. Under half of the omission traces to an unresolved V gene where checked; the cause of the rest is unknown. This sample lists 100,000 to 150,000 clones; roughly 90% were detected once. The ten biggest clones cover under 0.95% of the sample. Taken from the germline V gene, the CDR1 and CDR2 loops are KGHSY and FQNENV. Inclusive of the bounding cysteine and phenylalanine, the CDR3 is 17 residues long. Here the CDR3 DNA is all that survives: 51 bases in frame from base 1.

The chain is assembled from TRBV16 and TRBJ2-2, and TRBD1 aligns with 10 junction nucleotides. The origin of this receptor is an adult with an advanced solid tumor such as melanoma, head and neck, liver or kidney cancer. The sequences come from CD4+ or CD8+ T cells sorted from blood, collected in a trial of the OX40 agonist ivuxolimab. The nucleotide sequence is given as TGTGCCAGCAACCAACCGGAGGGACAGGGGCGAACCGGGGAGCTGTTTTTT. It encodes CASNQPEGQGRTGELFF.